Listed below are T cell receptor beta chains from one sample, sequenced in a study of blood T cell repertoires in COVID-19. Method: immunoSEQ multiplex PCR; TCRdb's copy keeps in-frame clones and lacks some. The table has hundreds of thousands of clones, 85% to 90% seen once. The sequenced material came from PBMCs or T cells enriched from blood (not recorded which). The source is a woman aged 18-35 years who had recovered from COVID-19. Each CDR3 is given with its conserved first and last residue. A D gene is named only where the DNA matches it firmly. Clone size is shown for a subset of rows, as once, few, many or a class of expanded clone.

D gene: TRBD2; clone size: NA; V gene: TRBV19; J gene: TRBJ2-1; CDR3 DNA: TGTGCCAGTAGTATACTAGCGGGGGGGAAGCAAGAGCAGTTCTTC; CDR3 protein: CASSILAGGKQEQFF
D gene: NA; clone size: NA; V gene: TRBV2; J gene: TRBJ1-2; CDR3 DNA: TGTGCCAGCAGTGATAAGGGGTCTAACTATGGCTACACCTTC; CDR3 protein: CASSDKGSNYGYTF
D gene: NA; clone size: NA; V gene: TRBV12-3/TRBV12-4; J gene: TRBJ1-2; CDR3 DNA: TGTGCCAGCAGTCGGTATGGCTACACCTTC; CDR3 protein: CASSRYGYTF
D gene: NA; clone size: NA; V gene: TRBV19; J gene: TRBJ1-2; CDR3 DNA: TGTGCCAGTTTACATCACAGGGAAGGCGGTGGCTACACCTTC; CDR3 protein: CASLHHREGGGYTF
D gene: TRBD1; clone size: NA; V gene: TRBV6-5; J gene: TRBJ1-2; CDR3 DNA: TGTGCCAGCAAGCAACAGGGGGCCGATGGCTACACCTTC; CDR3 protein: CASKQQGADGYTF
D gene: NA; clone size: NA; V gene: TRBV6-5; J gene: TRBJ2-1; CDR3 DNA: TGTGCCAGCACCCTGATACAGGGCGGTGAGCAGTTCTTC; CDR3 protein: CASTLIQGGEQFF
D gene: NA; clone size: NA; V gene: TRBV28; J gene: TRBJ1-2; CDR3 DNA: TGTGCCAGCAGTGCCTTCCGACAGCCGGCTAATGATGGCTACACCTTC; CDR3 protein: CASSAFRQPANDGYTF
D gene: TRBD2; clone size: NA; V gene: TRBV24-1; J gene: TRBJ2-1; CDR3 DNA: TGTGCCACCAGTGATTTGGACGGGGGGGCGAAATACAATGAGCAGTTCTTC; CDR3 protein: CATSDLDGGAKYNEQFF
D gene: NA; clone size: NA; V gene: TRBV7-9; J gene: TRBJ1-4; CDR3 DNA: TGTGCCAGCAGCCCAGGGGTCTCGGCGGGGGATGAAAAACTGTTTTTT; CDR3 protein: CASSPGVSAGDEKLFF
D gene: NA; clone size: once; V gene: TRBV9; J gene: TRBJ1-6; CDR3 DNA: TGTGCCAGCAATTCACTGGGCGGGAATTCACCCCTCCACTTT; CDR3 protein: CASNSLGGNSPLHF
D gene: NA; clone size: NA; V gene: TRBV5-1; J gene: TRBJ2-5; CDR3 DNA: TGCGCCAGCAGCTTGGATTGGGCTCGGGAGACCCAGTACTTC; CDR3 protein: CASSLDWARETQYF
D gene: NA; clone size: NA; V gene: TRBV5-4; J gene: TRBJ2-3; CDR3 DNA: TGTGCCAGCAGCTCCCTGAGGACTAGCACAGATACGCAGTATTTT; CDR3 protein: CASSSLRTSTDTQYF
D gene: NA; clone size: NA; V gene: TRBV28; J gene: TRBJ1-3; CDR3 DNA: TGTGCCAGCAGTTCTCCCGGTGGGACAACTGGAAACACCATATATTTT; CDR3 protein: CASSSPGGTTGNTIYF
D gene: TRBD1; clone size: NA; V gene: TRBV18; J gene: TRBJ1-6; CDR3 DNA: TGTGCCAGCTCACCAATATGGGTCCGGGACAGGGGGAGCTCCTATAATTCACCCCTCCACTTT; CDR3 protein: CASSPIWVRDRGSSYNSPLHF
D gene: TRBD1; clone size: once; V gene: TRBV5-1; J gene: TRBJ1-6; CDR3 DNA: TGCGCCAGCAGCGCGGGGTCCGGGACAGGTAATTCACCCCTCCACTTT; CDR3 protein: CASSAGSGTGNSPLHF
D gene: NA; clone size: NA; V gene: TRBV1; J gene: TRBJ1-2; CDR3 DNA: TGCACCAGCAGCCAACAGGGGATTATAGGCTACACCTTC; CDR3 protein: CTSSQQGIIGYTF
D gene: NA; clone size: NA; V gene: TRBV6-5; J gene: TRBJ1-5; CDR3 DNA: TGTGCCAGCAGCGGAGAAAGACTTAGCAATCAGCCCCAGCATTTT; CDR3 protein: CASSGERLSNQPQHF
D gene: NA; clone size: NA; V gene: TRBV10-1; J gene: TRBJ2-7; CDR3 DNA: TGCGCCAGCAGTGAGTCTCAGGGGGCTATACTAGCGGGCGGCGGAATCTACGAGCAGTACTTC; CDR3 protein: CASSESQGAILAGGGIYEQYF
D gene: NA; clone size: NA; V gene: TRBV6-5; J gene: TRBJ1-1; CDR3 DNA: TGTGCCAGCAGCGCTGGACAGTACACTGAAGCTTTCTTT; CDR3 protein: CASSAGQYTEAFF
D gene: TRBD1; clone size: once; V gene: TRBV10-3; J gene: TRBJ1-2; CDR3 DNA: TGTGCCATCAGTGAACCAGGGGGCAACACCTATGGCTACACCTTC; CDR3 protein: CAISEPGGNTYGYTF
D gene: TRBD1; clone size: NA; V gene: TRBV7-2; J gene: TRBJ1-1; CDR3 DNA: TGTGCCAGCAGCGTGGAGACAGGGGGCGAGGAAGCTTTCTTT; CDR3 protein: CASSVETGGEEAFF
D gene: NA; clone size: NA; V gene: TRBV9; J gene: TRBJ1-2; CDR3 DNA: TGTGCCAGCAGCCCCACAGAGTCCTATGGCTACACCTTC; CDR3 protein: CASSPTESYGYTF
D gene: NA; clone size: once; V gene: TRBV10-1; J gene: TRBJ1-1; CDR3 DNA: TGCGCCAGCAGTGAGTCGGCGGTGGAAGCTTTCTTT; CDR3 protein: CASSESAVEAFF
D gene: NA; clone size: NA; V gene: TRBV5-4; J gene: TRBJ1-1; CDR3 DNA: TGTGCCAGCAGACCGGACAGGAACACTGAAGCTTTCTTT; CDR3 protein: CASRPDRNTEAFF
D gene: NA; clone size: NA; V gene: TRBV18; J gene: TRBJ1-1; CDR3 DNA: TGTGCCAGCTCACCCGGGGGGGTCACTGAAGCTTTCTTT; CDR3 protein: CASSPGGVTEAFF
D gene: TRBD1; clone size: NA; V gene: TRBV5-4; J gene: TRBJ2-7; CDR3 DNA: TGTGCCAGCAGCCTTCCGACAGGGTACTCCTACGAGCAGTACTTC; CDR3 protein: CASSLPTGYSYEQYF
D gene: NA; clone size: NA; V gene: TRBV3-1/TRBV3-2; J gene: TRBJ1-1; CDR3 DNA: TGTGCCAGCAGCCAAGATGTCGGGGGGCGGATCACTGAAGCTTTCTTT; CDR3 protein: CASSQDVGGRITEAFF
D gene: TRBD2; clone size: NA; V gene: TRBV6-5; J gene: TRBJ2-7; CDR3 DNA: TGTGCCAGCAGTTATCAGGGACTAGACGCCGAGCAGTACTTC; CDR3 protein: CASSYQGLDAEQYF
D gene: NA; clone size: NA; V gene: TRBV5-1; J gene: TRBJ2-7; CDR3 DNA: TGCGCCAGCAGCTTACAGGGTGAGAGGGAGCAGTACTTC; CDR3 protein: CASSLQGEREQYF
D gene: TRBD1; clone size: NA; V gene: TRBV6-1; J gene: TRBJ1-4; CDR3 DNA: TGTGCCAGCAGTGAAGCGTTTCTGACAGGGGGCGGTTTTTCTGCAACTAATGAAAAACTGTTTTTT; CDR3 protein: CASSEAFLTGGGFSATNEKLFF
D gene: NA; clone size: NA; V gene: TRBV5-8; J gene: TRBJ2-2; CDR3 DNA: TGTGCCAGCAGAACAGGGTACGGCGGGGAGCTGTTTTTT; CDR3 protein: CASRTGYGGELFF
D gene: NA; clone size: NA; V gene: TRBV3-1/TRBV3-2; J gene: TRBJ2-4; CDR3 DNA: TGTGCCAGCAGCCAACGGTCAAGCAAAAACATTCAGTACTTC; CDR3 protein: CASSQRSSKNIQYF
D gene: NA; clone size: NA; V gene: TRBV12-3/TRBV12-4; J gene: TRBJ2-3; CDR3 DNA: TGTGCCAGCAGTTACCGAAGTCTAGGGCAGTATTTT; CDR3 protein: CASSYRSLGQYF
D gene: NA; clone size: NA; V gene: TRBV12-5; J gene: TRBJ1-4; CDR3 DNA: TGTGCTAGTGGTTTGGCCCTCGGGGGAGCTAATGAAAAACTGTTTTTT; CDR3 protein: CASGLALGGANEKLFF
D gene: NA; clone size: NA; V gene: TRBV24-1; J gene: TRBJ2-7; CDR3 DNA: TGTGCCACCAGTGATCCCACAAACTACGAGCAGTACTTC; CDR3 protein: CATSDPTNYEQYF
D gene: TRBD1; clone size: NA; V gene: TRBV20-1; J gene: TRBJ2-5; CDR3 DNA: TGCTCGACAGGGGGGGAGACCCAGTACTTC; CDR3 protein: CSTGGETQYF
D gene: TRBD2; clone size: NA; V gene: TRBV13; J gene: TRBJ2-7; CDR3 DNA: TGTGCCAGCAGCTGGGGGGGCGGGAGGACCTCTAGCTCCTACGAGCAGTACTTC; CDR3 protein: CASSWGGGRTSSSYEQYF
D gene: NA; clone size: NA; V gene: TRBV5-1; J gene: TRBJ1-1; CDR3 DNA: TGCGCCAGCAGCCCTCGGGGGGTCACTGAAGCTTTCTTT; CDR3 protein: CASSPRGVTEAFF
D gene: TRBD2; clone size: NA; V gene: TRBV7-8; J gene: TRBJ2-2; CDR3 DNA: TGTGCCAGCAGCTTAGGTAGCGGGGGGATCCTCACCGGGGAGCTGTTTTTT; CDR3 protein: CASSLGSGGILTGELFF
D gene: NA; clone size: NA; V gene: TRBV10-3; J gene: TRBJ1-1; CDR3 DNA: TGTGCCGTGGGTGGGGGCGGTGGAGCTGAAGCTTTCTTT; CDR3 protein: CAVGGGGGAEAFF
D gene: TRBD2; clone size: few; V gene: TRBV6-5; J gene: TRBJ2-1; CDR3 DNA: TGTGCCAGCAGTTACGCCGGACTAGCGGGGGGGCATGAGCAGTTCTTC; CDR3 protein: CASSYAGLAGGHEQFF
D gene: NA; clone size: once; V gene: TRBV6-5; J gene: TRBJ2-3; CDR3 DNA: TGTGCCACCATACCCGGGTCCAGACGAGATACGCAGTATTTT; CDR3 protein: CATIPGSRRDTQYF
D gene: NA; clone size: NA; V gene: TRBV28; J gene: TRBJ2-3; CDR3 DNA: TGTGCCAGCAGTTTCTCTCGGCAGGGGACAGATACGCAGTATTTT; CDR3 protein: CASSFSRQGTDTQYF
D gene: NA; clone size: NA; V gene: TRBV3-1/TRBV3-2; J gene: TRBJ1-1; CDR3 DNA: TGTGCCAGCAGCCGCAAACAGGACGGAGCTTTCTTT; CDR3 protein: CASSRKQDGAFF
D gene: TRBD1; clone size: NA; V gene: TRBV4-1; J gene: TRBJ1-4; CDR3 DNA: TGCGCCAGCAGCCAACAATTAACAGGGGGGAGGGAAAAACTGTTTTTT; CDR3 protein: CASSQQLTGGREKLFF
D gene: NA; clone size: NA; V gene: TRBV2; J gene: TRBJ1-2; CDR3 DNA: TGTGCCAGCAGTGAACAGGGGAATGGCTATGGCTACACCTTC; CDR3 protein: CASSEQGNGYGYTF
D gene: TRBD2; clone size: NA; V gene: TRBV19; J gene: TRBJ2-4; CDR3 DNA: TGTGCCAGTAGGCCCCGGGCCCTAGCGGGGGCCGGGGTTACCAAAAACATTCAGTACTTC; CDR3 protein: CASRPRALAGAGVTKNIQYF
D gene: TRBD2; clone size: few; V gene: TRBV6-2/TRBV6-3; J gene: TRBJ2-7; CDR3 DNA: TGTGCCAGCAGTTTTGAACCGGGACTAGCCTCACGCGAGCAGTACTTC; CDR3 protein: CASSFEPGLASREQYF
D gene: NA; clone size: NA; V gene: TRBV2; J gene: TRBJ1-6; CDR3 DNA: TGTGCCAGCAGTGAACGGGGACTCAATAATTCACCCCTCCACTTT; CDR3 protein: CASSERGLNNSPLHF
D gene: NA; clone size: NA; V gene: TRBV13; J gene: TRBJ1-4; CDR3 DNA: TGTGCCAGCAGCCCGACTCCGAATGAAAAACTGTTTTTT; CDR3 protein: CASSPTPNEKLFF
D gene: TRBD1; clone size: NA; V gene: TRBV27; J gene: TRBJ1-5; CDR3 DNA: TGTGCCAGCAGCAAGGGACAGAGCAATCAGCCCCAGCATTTT; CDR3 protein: CASSKGQSNQPQHF
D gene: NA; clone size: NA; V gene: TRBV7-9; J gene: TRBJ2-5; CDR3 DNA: TGTGCCAGCAGCTTAGGGACAGAACAAGAGACCCAGTACTTC; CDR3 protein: CASSLGTEQETQYF
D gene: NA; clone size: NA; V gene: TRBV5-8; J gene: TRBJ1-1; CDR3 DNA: TGTGCCAGCAGCTTGGGGGCAGGGAGGGACACTGAAGCTTTCTTT; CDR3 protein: CASSLGAGRDTEAFF
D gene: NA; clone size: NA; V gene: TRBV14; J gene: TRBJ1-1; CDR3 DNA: TGTGCCAGCAGCCAAGTATCAGGGGCCACTGAAGCTTTCTTT; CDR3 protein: CASSQVSGATEAFF